The present T cell receptor beta chain was sequenced within a study of regulatory dendritic cells for organ transplantation. Looked up from germline, CDR1 is LGHNA and CDR2 is YNFKEQ. V gave up 3 bases and J gave up 0 bases, with 23 bases separating them. There are 19 residues in the CDR3. Allogeneic regulatory or mature dendritic cells were co-cultured for 5 days with CFSE-labeled sorted T cells at 1:10. Note on this clone: What it binds is not known.

The method was immunoSEQ multiplex PCR; TCRdb's version includes in-frame clones alone and lacks a portion of them. The sample lists approximately 12,000 clones, 85% to 90% seen once, with about 0.21% in the top ten. The J gene is TRBJ2-5, the V gene TRBV4-2; maybe TRBD2 (5 bases). Sequencing was performed on naive CD8+ T cells from blood cultured with regulatory dendritic cells. Subset denoted: CD45RA+ naive T cells. The TCR originated in a human donor in good health. The CDR3 spells CASSHELNTYDGNQETQYF. The CDR3 coding sequence is TGTGCCAGCAGCCACGAGCTAAATACATATGACGGGAACCAAGAGACCCAGTACTTC.